Listed below are T cell receptor beta chains from one sample, sequenced in a study of identical twins. Each CDR3 protein gets one entry after TCRdb re-called the 5' RACE reads with MiXCR. The data contain a few hundred thousand distinct CDR3 sequences, about 8.3% of them singletons. In addition, the sample was reused for a study of yellow fever vaccine responses in identical twins.

Sequencing input: CD8+ T cells sorted from blood. The receptors shown here come from a woman aged 18-30 years in good health. Each CDR3 is given with its conserved first and last residue. D genes are given only for firm matches. A row's size may be missing; if present it is once, few, many or a size class.

j_gene	abundance	v_gene	d_gene	CDR3nt	CDR3aa
TRBJ2-1	.	TRBV14	.	TGTGCCAGCAGCCCAGGGGGGGCGAGGAATGAGCAGTTCTTC	CASSPGGARNEQFF
TRBJ1-1	.	TRBV28	TRBD1	TGTGCCAGCAGCCCAGTTACAGGGGGCATGCATTCGGGCAACACTGAAGCTTTCTTT	CASSPVTGGMHSGNTEAFF
TRBJ2-7	many	TRBV4-1	TRBD2	TGCGCCAGCAGCCAAGCCGGGACTAGCTTCCACGAGCAGTACTTC	CASSQAGTSFHEQYF
TRBJ2-3	many	TRBV20-1	.	TGCAGTGCTAGAGTCGAGAATACGCAGTATTTT	CSARVENTQYF
TRBJ2-7	few	TRBV7-9	TRBD1	TGTGCCAGCAGCTCCACCCTAGGACAGGGGGCGCGAGACGAGCAGTACTTC	CASSSTLGQGARDEQYF
TRBJ2-3	many	TRBV14	TRBD1	TGTGCCAGCAGCCAAGGCCGGACAGGGAGGGATACGCAGTATTTT	CASSQGRTGRDTQYF
TRBJ2-2	.	TRBV14	.	TGTGCCAGCAGCCCGCACTCGAACACCGGGGAGCTGTTTTTT	CASSPHSNTGELFF
TRBJ2-5	few	TRBV12-3/TRBV12-4	.	TGTGCCAGCAGTTTAGCGCTGGCAGGGCTTGTGGAGACCCAGTACTTC	CASSLALAGLVETQYF
TRBJ2-2	few	TRBV29-1	.	TGCAGCGTTCTTGGTAGCCCGGTCCCTGCGTCCGGGGAGCTGTTTTTT	CSVLGSPVPASGELFF
TRBJ2-7	.	TRBV6-5	TRBD1	TGTGCCAGCAGTTACTCGGGTATGACAGGGACCGACGAGCAGTACTTC	CASSYSGMTGTDEQYF
TRBJ2-7	medium-sized	TRBV13	TRBD1	TGTGCCAGCAGGCACAGGGGCGTACCCTCCTACGAGCAGTACTTC	CASRHRGVPSYEQYF
TRBJ2-3	.	TRBV4-3	TRBD2	TGCGCCAGCAGCCACCTACCGGGGGAACTAGCGTACAACACAGATACGCAGTATTTT	CASSHLPGELAYNTDTQYF
TRBJ2-7	.	TRBV29-1	TRBD1	TGCAGCGTCTCCGGGACAGGGGGCTACGAGCAGTACTTC	CSVSGTGGYEQYF
TRBJ2-1	many	TRBV29-1	TRBD2	TGCAGCGTTGATCTCGTGGGGGGGGGTGAGCAGTTCTTC	CSVDLVGGGEQFF
TRBJ2-2	many	TRBV27	.	TGTGCCAGCAGTTTGTATCGGGCCTCCGGGGAGCTGTTTTTT	CASSLYRASGELFF
TRBJ2-1	many	TRBV4-1	TRBD2	TGCGCCAGCAGCCAAGAAAGCGGGGGAACCTCCTACAATGAGCAGTTCTTC	CASSQESGGTSYNEQFF
TRBJ1-2	.	TRBV11-2	TRBD1	TGTGCCAGCACCAAAGGACAGGGAGGAATAAGCAACTATGGCTACACCTTC	CASTKGQGGISNYGYTF
TRBJ1-4	many	TRBV12-5	TRBD1	TGTGCTAGTGGACAGCCGGGACAGGGCCATGAAAAACTGTTTTTT	CASGQPGQGHEKLFF
TRBJ1-2	many	TRBV29-1	.	TGCAGCGTTGCCGCAACAGGGAAGGACTATGGCTACACCTTC	CSVAATGKDYGYTF
TRBJ2-7	.	TRBV7-9	.	TGTGCCAGCAGCTTTCCGACAGGACCTTCTTGGGAGCAGTACTTC	CASSFPTGPSWEQYF
TRBJ2-1	few	TRBV6-5	TRBD1	TGTGCCAGCAGTTATGAGGGGGCATACAATGAGCAGTTCTTC	CASSYEGAYNEQFF
TRBJ2-7	few	TRBV7-9	TRBD1	TGTGCCAGCAGCCCAACAGGGGCGTTCGAGCAGTACTTC	CASSPTGAFEQYF
TRBJ2-7	few	TRBV6-5	.	TGTGCCAGCAGTTACTCGGGTGGGAACGAGCAGTACTTC	CASSYSGGNEQYF
TRBJ2-1	many	TRBV20-1	.	TGCAGTGCTGAGGGGACGGGTTTGGGTGAGCAGTTCTTC	CSAEGTGLGEQFF
TRBJ2-3	many	TRBV15	TRBD2	TGTGCCACCAGCAGGGAGGGACTAGCGGGATCAGATACGCAGTATTTT	CATSREGLAGSDTQYF
TRBJ2-7	many	TRBV4-3	TRBD2	TGCGCCAGCAGCCCCACTTTAGCGGGAGGTTTCGACGAGCAGTACTTC	CASSPTLAGGFDEQYF
TRBJ2-3	.	TRBV11-2	TRBD1	TGTGCCAGCCACAGGGGAGTTGGGACAGATACGCAGTATTTT	CASHRGVGTDTQYF